This TCR beta chain was profiled in a study of T cells after posttransplantation cyclophosphamide. General observations from the study: TRB overlap between skin or GI tissue T cells and blood was limited. Later blood repertoires were often dominated by clones from the donor CD8+ memory compartment.

Treatment was busulfan-fludarabine conditioning, a marrow graft, and cyclophosphamide on days +3 and +4. Here immunoSEQ multiplex PCR was the method, and the copy in TCRdb shows in-frame clones only, minus some. Listed for the sample are roughly 15,000 clones, none seen a single time. This clone was seen many times. The antigen is unknown. The CDR3 totals 16 residues. From germline, CDR1 is MNHEY and CDR2 SMNVEV (reference sequence). Trimming cost V 5 bases and J 6 bases; bases outside gene matches: 11. This chain joins TRBV27 and TRBJ1-4; 8 nucleotides line up with TRBD1. This TCR came from a female patient in her thirties or forties who received an allogeneic stem cell transplant from a related donor, was CMV-positive, and had no GVHD. Some of these T cells may belong to the graft donor. Specimen: PBMCs, collected more than 950 days after allogeneic stem cell transplant with posttransplant cyclophosphamide. CDR3 amino acids: CASSTGTGTNYEKLFF. As DNA, the CDR3 is TGTGCCAGCAGTACCGGGACAGGTACGAATTATGAAAAACTGTTTTTT.